The next 9 T cell receptor beta chains were all read from a single sample in a study of CD8 T cells in Susac syndrome. Reverse transcription of about 0.5 to 1 ug RNA was carried out with random hexamers. TCRdb fed the immunoSEQ multiplex PCR reads into MiXCR, producing one record per CDR3 protein. The table has 150,000 to 180,000 distinct CDR3 sequences, approximately 94% seen once. The sample consisted of CD8+ T cells from PBMCs. The receptors come from a human donor with multiple sclerosis.

The chain has TRBV20-1 and TRBJ2-1; D perhaps matches TRBD2 (6 bases). V was cut by 0 bases and J by 10 bases, with 16 bases left in between. This CDR3 comprises 14 residues. CDR1 is DFQATT and CDR2 is SNEGSKA in the germline V gene (reference sequence). The CDR3 region is CSARDHGGSGEQFF. CDR3 nucleotide sequence: TGCAGTGCTAGAGATCACGGAGGGTCCGGGGAGCAGTTCTTC.

V gene TRBV9 combines with J gene TRBJ1-2, with D hard to call. The CDR3 is 12 amino acids. The germline V gene has CDR1 SGDLS and CDR2 YYNGEE. V shed 6 bases and J shed 4 bases, with 10 bases lying between them. CDR3 sequence (DNA): TGTGCCAGCAATGGTAGAACCTATGGCTACACCTTC. It codes for CASNGRTYGYTF.

The chain joins TRBV6-5 to TRBJ2-7; no reliable D call. CDR1 is MNHEY and CDR2 is SVGAGI in the germline V gene. The CDR3 is 14 residues long. V gave up 2 bases and J gave up 2 bases, with 10 bases separating them. CDR3 sequence: CASSYGERPYEQYF. The CDR3 DNA sequence: TGTGCCAGCAGTTACGGAGAACGTCCCTACGAGCAGTACTTC.

This chain connects TRBV29-1 to TRBJ2-1; 10 nucleotides agree with TRBD2. The V gene end was trimmed by 7 bases and the J gene end by 7 bases; junction bases not matched to a gene: 10. The CDR3 runs to 14 residues. Germline CDR1 is SQVTM and CDR2 is ANQGSEA. In DNA form, the CDR3 reads TGCAGCGGTGCCCAGCGGGGGGGCCTGAATGAGCAGTTCTTC. This encodes CSGAQRGGLNEQFF.

The count of this clonotype is one. The V call is TRBV7-9, the J call TRBJ2-3; 10 positions agree with TRBD1. The J segment lost 3 bases and the V segment lost 6 bases, leaving 3 bases of the junction unmatched. The CDR3 has 14 residues. Per the germline V gene, CDR1 is SEHNR and CDR2 is FQNEAQ (reference sequence). The CDR3, as DNA: TGTGCCAGCAGACCGGGACAGGGGACAGATACGCAGTATTTT. Its translation: CASRPGQGTDTQYF.

The chain has TRBV4-3 and TRBJ1-1; 9 nucleotides agree with TRBD1. CDR1 and CDR2 (germline): LGHNA, YSLEER. V was pared by 4 bases and J by 0 bases, with 3 bases of the junction left unmatched. There are 15 residues in the CDR3. The DNA of the CDR3 is TGCGCCAGCAGCCCACGGACAGGGGTGAACACTGAAGCTTTCTTT. It translates to CASSPRTGVNTEAFF.

The chain joins TRBV29-1 to TRBJ1-1; D is unresolved. The ends were cut back, 3 bases at V and 0 bases at J, with 8 bases in the middle. Germline-derived CDR1 and CDR2 are SQVTM and ANQGSEA. The CDR3 runs 13 residues. CDR3 sequence reads: CSVEGTMNTEAFF. DNA for the CDR3: TGCAGCGTTGAGGGCACAATGAACACTGAAGCTTTCTTT.

The chain has TRBV9 and TRBJ2-7; a weak D match, TRBD1 (6 bases). CDR1 and CDR2 (germline): SGDLS, YYNGEE. The V and J ends lost 3 bases and 3 bases respectively, with 13 bases between them. This CDR3 spans 14 amino acids. The CDR3: CASSETGSNYEQYF. The DNA for the CDR3 is TGTGCCAGCAGCGAGACAGGCTCAAACTACGAGCAGTACTTC.

This chain connects TRBV11-2 to TRBJ2-2; D unclear. The V end lost 4 bases, the J end lost 6 bases, and 3 bases lay between the germline ends. CDR3 length: 11 residues. Germline loops: CDR1 SGHAT, CDR2 FQNNGV. CDR3 nucleotide sequence: TGTGCCAGCAGCTGGGCCGGGGAGCTGTTTTTT. Its translation is CASSWAGELFF. The variable domain in full, with the rest retrieved from reference TRBV11-2 and TRBJ2-2, is EAGVAQSPRYKIIEKRQSVAFWCNPISGHATLYWYQQILGQGPKLLIQFQNNGVVDDSQLPKDRFSAERLKGVDSTLKIQPAKLEDSAVYLCASSWAGELFFGEGSRLTVL.